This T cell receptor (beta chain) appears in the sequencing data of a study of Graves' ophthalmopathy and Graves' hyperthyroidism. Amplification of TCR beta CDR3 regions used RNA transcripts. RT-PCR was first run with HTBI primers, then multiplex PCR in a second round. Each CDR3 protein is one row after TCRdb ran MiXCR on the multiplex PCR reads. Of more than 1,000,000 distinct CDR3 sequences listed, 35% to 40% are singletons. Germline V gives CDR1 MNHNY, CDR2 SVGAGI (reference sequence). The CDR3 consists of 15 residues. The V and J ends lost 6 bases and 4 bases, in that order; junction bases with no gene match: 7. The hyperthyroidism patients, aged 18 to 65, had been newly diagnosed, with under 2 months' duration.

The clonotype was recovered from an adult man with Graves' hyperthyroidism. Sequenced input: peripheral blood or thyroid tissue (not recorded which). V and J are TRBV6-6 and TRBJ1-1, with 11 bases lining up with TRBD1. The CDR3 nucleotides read TGTGCCAGCAGCGACCCGGGACAGGGGGTCACTGAAGCTTTCTTT. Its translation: CASSDPGQGVTEAFF.